This TCR beta chain was identified in a study of shared clonotypes between healthy human individuals (dated by TCRdb to the early 2020s). Turning to the overall study: The cohort included a few men and a couple of women between 18 and 49 years of age. To increase sequencing depth and limit assay-specific biases, TCR repertoire library preparation and sequencing were carried out by different laboratories using diverse techniques. The study deeply sequenced blood TCR repertoires of five healthy adults to estimate repertoire size and the extent of clonotype sharing between individuals. Per donor, three plates each were used for CD4 naive and CD4 memory, two for CD8 naive, and one for CD8 memory. Per donor, leukapheresis produced somewhere between about 0.85 and 9.5 billion PBMCs. On the study overall, not on this receptor specifically: Pairwise subsampling led to the expectation that sequencing depth would affect the degree of clonotype sharing among donors. Incomplete sequencing was indicated by rarefaction of sorted-subset datasets, despite the large sequencing depth. Sampling was limited to blood, and TCR repertoires in tissue likely differ from TCR repertoires in blood. Around 5.4% of naive CD4, 3.5% of naive CD8, around 2.3% of memory CD4, and 0.4% of memory CD8 clonotypes were shared across four donors. Naive subsets generally had larger estimated clonotype richness than memory subsets did. The genetic and exposure-history diversity represented was limited by the small number of donors. Clonotypes shared by all four sorted-subset donors showed higher generation probabilities than non-shared clonotypes.

Using the deep immunoSEQ assay, TCR CDR3 regions were amplified from genomic DNA by multiplex PCR. Genomic DNA extracted from each cell subset was distributed evenly over all wells of several immunoSEQ 96-well plates, and each plate served as one replicate. For sorted subsets, around 200 ng genomic DNA, equal to tens of thousands of T cell genomes, was loaded into each replicate PCR. The purified libraries were quantified using a Qubit 3.0 fluorometer, sized with a Bioanalyzer 2100, and then quantified again using the KAPA Library Quantification kit. A separate single-read 150-cycle Illumina NextSeq 550 flow cell was used to sequence each immunoSEQ 96-well plate. The published analysis was carried out like this. Because only junctional sequences without quality scores were contained in the immunoSEQ output, filtering matching that applied to full-length reads could not be performed. To assign V/J genes and CDR3, sequences were annotated using PyIR, a Python wrapper for IgBLAST v1.9, with IMGT germline references. Any read was removed if the V/J assignment was weak (E-value above 1e-6), the CDR3 was missing, or the read contained stop codons, out-of-frame junctions, or ambiguous translated residues. V3J clonotypes were defined as sequences sharing the same inferred V gene, J gene, and CDR3 amino acid sequence. To compute the percentage overlap between repertoires, the number of shared unique clonotypes was divided by the size of the smaller repertoire. Richness of each repertoire was evaluated using RTK rarefaction, the Chao1 estimator, and Recon v2.1 estimates of unobserved clonotypes. Generation probabilities were computed with OLGA for all TCRbeta clonotypes obtained by the gDNA method from four donors. TCRdb took this table from immuneACCESS and kept in-frame rearrangements with V and J called. Such tables lack part of the clones; where checked against another copy, unresolved V genes explain under half of the gap, and the rest is unexplained. Clone size and V and J calls were adopted from that table, with D and trimming inferred from the DNA. The sample profile shows about 960,000 clones; less than 85% of them were found once. Nearly 1.5% of the sample belongs to the ten largest clones.

The donors were healthy, HIV-negative adults with no recently reported acute infections or vaccinations. Every donor was a Caucasian adult residing in Nashville, Tennessee, USA. Magnetic negative selection was used to enrich CD4+ T cells, after which naive cells were positively selected on CD45RA and the negative fraction became the memory subset. After blood collection by leukapheresis, PBMCs were isolated using Ficoll-Histopaque density gradient centrifugation and then cryopreserved in the vapor phase of liquid nitrogen. Analytical flow cytometry was used to check the purity and quantity of each magnetically sorted T cell population. Genomic DNA was isolated from every sorted fraction and measured by UV absorbance on a Nanodrop 2000c. This clone was detected only once. The clone's antigen remains unknown. Base qualities are not recorded, but no much larger clone differs from it by a single base.

In the germline V gene, CDR1 corresponds to SQVTM and CDR2 to ANQGSEA. Reading from cysteine to phenylalanine, the CDR3 counts 13 amino acids. The DNA shown is the 39-base CDR3, in frame from base 1. The V and J ends are trimmed by 8 bases and 5 bases, leaving 16 bases between them. The chain links TRBV29-1 with TRBJ2-1; TRBD1 is possibly the D segment (6 matching bases). Specimen: memory CD4+ T cells sorted from blood. The cell subset or site tag for this specimen amounts to: CD45RA-negative fraction. The sequence was obtained from a man between 18 and 35 years old in good health. CDR3 reads: CSSQGQSNNEQFF. The nucleotide sequence reads TGCAGCTCCCAAGGACAGAGTAACAATGAGCAGTTCTTC.